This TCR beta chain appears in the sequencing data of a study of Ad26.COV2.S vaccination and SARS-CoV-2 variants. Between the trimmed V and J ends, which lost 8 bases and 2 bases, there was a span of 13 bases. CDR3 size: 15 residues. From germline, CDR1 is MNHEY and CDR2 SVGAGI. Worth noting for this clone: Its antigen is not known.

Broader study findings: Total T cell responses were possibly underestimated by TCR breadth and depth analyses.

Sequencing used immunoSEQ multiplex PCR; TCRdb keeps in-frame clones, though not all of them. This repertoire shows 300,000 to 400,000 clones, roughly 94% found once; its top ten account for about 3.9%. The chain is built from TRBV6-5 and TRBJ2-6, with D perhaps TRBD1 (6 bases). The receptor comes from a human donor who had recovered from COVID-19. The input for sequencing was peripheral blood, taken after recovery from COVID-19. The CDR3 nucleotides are TGTGCCAGCGAGAATACAGGGACTGGGGCCAACGTCCTGACTTTC. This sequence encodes CASENTGTGANVLTF.